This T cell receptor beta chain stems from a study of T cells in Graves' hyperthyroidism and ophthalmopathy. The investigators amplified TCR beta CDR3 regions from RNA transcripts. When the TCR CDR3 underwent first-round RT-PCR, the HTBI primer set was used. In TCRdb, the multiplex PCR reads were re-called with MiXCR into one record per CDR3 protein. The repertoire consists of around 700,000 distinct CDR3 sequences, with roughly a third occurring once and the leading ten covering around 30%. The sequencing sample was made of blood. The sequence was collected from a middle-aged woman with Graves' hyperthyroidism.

CDR3 region: CASSDPGGSGANVLTF. For the CDR3, the DNA is TGTGCCAGCAGCGACCCCGGGGGTTCTGGGGCCAACGTCCTGACTTTC. The J gene is TRBJ2-6, the V gene TRBV12-3 or TRBV12-4; the D gene is possibly TRBD2 (6 bases). The CDR3 runs 16 residues. The germline V and J ends were trimmed by 6 bases and 1 base, with 13 bases remaining between them.